The sequence of this T cell receptor (beta chain) was determined in a study of cytomegalovirus exposure and HLA in healthy donors. This clone was counted once. Its antigen remains unknown. V shed 5 bases and J 2 bases; nucleotides not matched to a gene: 5. CDR1 and CDR2 from the germline V gene are SGHAT and FQNNGV. This CDR3 has 14 residues. General observations from the study: Many donors carried some public TCRs, although rarity characterized most TCR sequences.

With 60 Vbeta and 13 Jbeta primers, the PCR was carried out. Profiling relied on immunoSEQ multiplex PCR, and the TCRdb table lists in-frame clones only, not all of them. The repertoire holds 200,000 or so clones, with over 65% as singletons. The TCR comes from a woman in her fifties or sixties in good health and CMV-seropositive. This chain joins TRBV11-2 and TRBJ2-7, with TRBD2 matching 8 bases. Input material: PBMCs. As DNA, the CDR3 is TGTGCCAGCAGCCGGGGCGGGGGGACCTACGAGCAGTACTTC. It is translated as CASSRGGGTYEQYF.